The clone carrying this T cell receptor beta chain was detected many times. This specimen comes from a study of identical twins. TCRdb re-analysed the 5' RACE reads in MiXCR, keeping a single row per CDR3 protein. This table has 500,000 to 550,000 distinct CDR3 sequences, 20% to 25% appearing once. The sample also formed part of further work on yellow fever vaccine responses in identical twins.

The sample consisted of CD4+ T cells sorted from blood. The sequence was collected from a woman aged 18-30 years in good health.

CDR3 sequence (DNA): TGTGCCAGCAGGAGGGGGAACACCGGGGAGCTGTTTTTT. Protein: CASRRGNTGELFF. This rearrangement joins TRBV6-1 to TRBJ2-2, with D possibly being TRBD1 or TRBD2 (5 bases each). Trimming took 6 bases from V and 1 from J, leaving 6 bases between them. Germline assignment: CDR1 MNHNS and CDR2 SASEGT. The CDR3 consists of 13 residues.